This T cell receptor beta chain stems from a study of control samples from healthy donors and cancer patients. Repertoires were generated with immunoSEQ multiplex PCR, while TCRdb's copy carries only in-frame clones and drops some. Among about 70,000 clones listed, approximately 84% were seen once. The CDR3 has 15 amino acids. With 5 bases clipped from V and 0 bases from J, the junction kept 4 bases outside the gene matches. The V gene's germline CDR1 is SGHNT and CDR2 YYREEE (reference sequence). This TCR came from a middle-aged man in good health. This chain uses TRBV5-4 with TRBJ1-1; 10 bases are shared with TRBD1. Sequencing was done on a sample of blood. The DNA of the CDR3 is TGTGCCAGCAGTCGGGGACAGGGGTTGAACACTGAAGCTTTCTTT. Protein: CASSRGQGLNTEAFF.